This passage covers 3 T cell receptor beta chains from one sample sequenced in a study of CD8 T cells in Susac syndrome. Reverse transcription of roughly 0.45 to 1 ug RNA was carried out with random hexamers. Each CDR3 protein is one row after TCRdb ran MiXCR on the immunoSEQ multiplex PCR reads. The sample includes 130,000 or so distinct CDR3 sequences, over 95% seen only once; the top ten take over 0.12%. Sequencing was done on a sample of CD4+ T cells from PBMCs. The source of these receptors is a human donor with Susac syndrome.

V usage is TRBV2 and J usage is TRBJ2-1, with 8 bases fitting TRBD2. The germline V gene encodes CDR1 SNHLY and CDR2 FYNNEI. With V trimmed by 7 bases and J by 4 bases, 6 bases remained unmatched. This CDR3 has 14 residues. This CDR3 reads CASTTSGLYNEQFF. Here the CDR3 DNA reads TGTGCCAGCACCACTAGCGGACTTTACAATGAGCAGTTCTTC. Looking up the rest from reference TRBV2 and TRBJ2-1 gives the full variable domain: EPEVTQTPSHQVTQMGQEVILRCVPISNHLYFYWYRQILGQKVEFLVSFYNNEISEKSEIFDDQFSVERPDGSNFTLKIRSTKLEDSAMYFCASTTSGLYNEQFFGPGTRLTVL.

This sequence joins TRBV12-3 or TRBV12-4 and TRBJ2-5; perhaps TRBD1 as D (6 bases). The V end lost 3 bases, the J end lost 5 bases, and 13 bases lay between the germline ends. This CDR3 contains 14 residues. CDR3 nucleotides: TGTGCCAGCAGTTTCGGCAGGGGTGGGGAGACCCAGTACTTC. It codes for CASSFGRGGETQYF.

The CDR3 reads CASSPGQGRPEAFF. CDR3 DNA sequence: TGTGCCAGCAGCCCGGGACAGGGAAGACCTGAAGCTTTCTTT. The chain employs TRBV7-9 and TRBJ1-1; 9 bases are a match to TRBD1. The V and J ends lost 5 bases and 6 bases, in that order; junction bases with no gene match: 7. CDR3 length equals 14 residues. Germline V gene lookup returns CDR1 SEHNR and CDR2 FQNEAQ (reference sequence).